In this sample, the clone carrying this T cell receptor (beta chain) turned up a few times. Its specificity is unknown. MiXCR was run by TCRdb on the RACE reads, yielding one entry per CDR3 protein. The table lists 300,000 to 450,000 distinct CDR3 sequences, approximately 5% of them singletons. Time point here: pre-sensitization, week 0. As to treatment: therapeutic diphenylcyclopropenone sensitization with weekly scalp DPC. These data are taken from a study of human T cells and chemical hapten exposure. Study-wide results and caveats: TCRs at high frequency, those above 1 in 1000, did not change with DPC sensitization.

Between the trimmed V and J ends, which lost 6 bases and 2 bases, there was a span of 10 bases. The CDR3 is 13 residues long. CDR1 is SQVTM, CDR2 ANQGSEA, per germline. The chain links TRBV29-1 to TRBJ2-2, with no clear D. Sequencing was performed on whole blood, taken in connection with sensitization to the hapten diphenylcyclopropenone (DPC). The TCR comes from a woman younger than 35 with alopecia areata. Some clones in this sample may be carry-over from other donors' samples. The CDR3, as DNA: TGCAGCGTAGACCAAGCCAACACCGGGGAGCTGTTTTTT. It is translated as CSVDQANTGELFF.